A selection of T cell receptor beta chains follows, all from one sample in a study. One entry per CDR3 protein results from TCRdb running MiXCR on the RT-PCR reads. The table has approximately 720,000 distinct CDR3 sequences, approximately 15% seen once. Sample: memory CD4+ T cells from blood. Every receptor here comes from a female donor in good health, serving as a healthy control. Both conserved end residues are part of each CDR3. The D gene is left open where the match is weak. Clone size is stated in some rows and not others, as once, few, many or a class when expanded.

D gene,J gene,V gene,clone size,CDR3 protein,CDR3 DNA
TRBD1,TRBJ2-7,TRBV14,-,CASSQRAKDRGRNKGYEQYF,TGTGCCAGCAGCCAAAGGGCGAAGGACAGGGGAAGGAATAAAGGCTACGAGCAGTACTTC
TRBD1,TRBJ1-4,TRBV29-1,few,CSVVPGQGALGEKLFF,TGCAGCGTCGTCCCGGGACAGGGGGCCCTGGGAGAAAAACTGTTTTTT
-,TRBJ1-2,TRBV27,few,CASSASIGWGTYTF,TGTGCCAGCAGCGCCTCCATTGGATGGGGGACCTACACCTTC
TRBD2,TRBJ2-5,TRBV10-3,many,CAIRESTGLASQETQYF,TGTGCCATCAGGGAGAGTACTGGACTAGCGTCGCAAGAGACCCAGTACTTC
-,TRBJ1-3,TRBV29-1,-,CSVAFPLTGRQARNTIYF,TGCAGCGTTGCGTTCCCCCTAACCGGCCGACAGGCGAGAAACACCATATATTTT
TRBD2,TRBJ2-1,TRBV5-1,many,CASSLAAGTYNEQFF,TGCGCCAGCAGCTTAGCAGCGGGGACTTACAATGAGCAGTTCTTC
TRBD2,TRBJ2-3,TRBV6-5,few,CASRRGGGSTDTQYF,TGTGCCAGCAGGAGGGGCGGGGGGAGCACAGATACGCAGTATTTT
TRBD1,TRBJ2-5,TRBV20-1,few,CSALQGAEIETQYF,TGCAGTGCCTTACAGGGGGCCGAGATAGAGACCCAGTACTTC
-,TRBJ1-5,TRBV20-1,few,CSAEDMGSNQPQHF,TGCAGTGCTGAAGACATGGGTAGCAATCAGCCCCAGCATTTT
TRBD1,TRBJ2-7,TRBV28,-,CASSSPADRAYEQYF,TGTGCCAGCAGTTCCCCCGCGGACAGGGCCTACGAGCAGTACTTC
-,TRBJ2-1,TRBV20-1,many,CSVGVKGEQFF,TGCAGTGTAGGGGTTAAGGGTGAGCAGTTCTTC
-,TRBJ2-7,TRBV6-5,many,CASSSPGSSEQYF,TGTGCCAGCAGTTCCCCGGGGAGCTCCGAGCAGTACTTC
-,TRBJ2-3,TRBV28,few,CASSTTSPDTQYF,TGTGCCAGCAGTACAACTAGCCCAGATACGCAGTATTTT
-,TRBJ1-1,TRBV6-2/TRBV6-3,few,CASRAKSNTEAFF,TGTGCCAGCAGAGCCAAGTCGAACACTGAAGCTTTCTTT
TRBD1,TRBJ2-7,TRBV5-1,few,CASSPLGQVTDEQYF,TGCGCCAGCAGCCCACTTGGACAGGTGACGGACGAGCAGTACTTC
TRBD1,TRBJ1-1,TRBV4-3,-,CASSQEAQGAGVTEAFF,TGCGCCAGCAGCCAAGAGGCGCAGGGGGCAGGAGTAACTGAAGCTTTCTTT
-,TRBJ1-1,TRBV4-2,few,CASSQMGQGNTEAFF,TGTGCCAGCAGCCAGATGGGACAAGGGAACACTGAAGCTTTCTTT
-,TRBJ2-7,TRBV2,-,CASRGLRQGYEQYF,TGTGCCAGCAGGGGGCTTCGGCAGGGATATGAGCAGTACTTC
-,TRBJ2-1,TRBV7-2,few,CASSFTRNEQFF,TGTGCCAGCAGCTTCACTAGAAATGAGCAGTTCTTC
TRBD1,TRBJ1-5,TRBV20-1,few,CSARDYTTGESPQHF,TGCAGTGCTAGAGATTATACAACAGGGGAATCGCCCCAGCATTTT
-,TRBJ2-5,TRBV20-1,-,CSAEGGGEETQYF,TGCAGTGCTGAGGGGGGGGGGGAGGAGACCCAGTACTTC
-,TRBJ2-1,TRBV24-1,many,CATSDTGPSSYNEQFF,TGTGCCACCAGTGATACAGGGCCGAGCTCCTACAATGAGCAGTTCTTC